This TCR beta chain was obtained from a study of CD8 T cells in ankylosing spondylitis. Concerning this clonotype itself: Its antigen is undetermined.

TCRdb analysed the 5' RACE reads with MiXCR anew, one entry per CDR3 protein. In the table there are about 220,000 distinct CDR3 sequences, about 16% of which are singletons. Broader study findings: Those disease-linked clones were CD8+; they were also relatively rare in peripheral blood. Within ankylosing spondylitis blood, a TCR beta motif made up of seven to nine highly homologous variants appeared to be characteristic. Significant enrichment of disease-linked clones was reportedly seen in matched ankylosing spondylitis synovial fluid.

The sequencing input was blood, either unsorted or a sorted T cell fraction (not recorded which). The origin of this receptor is a male donor with ankylosing spondylitis.

Here the CDR3 reads CASSSIPGPGGQPQHF. The CDR3 nucleotides are TGTGCCAGCAGCTCTATACCGGGACCTGGGGGACAGCCCCAGCATTTT. The chain carries TRBV11-3 and TRBJ1-5; weak D call: TRBD1 (5 bases). V was pared by 4 bases and J by 7 bases, with 20 bases between. This CDR3 has 16 amino acids. The germline gives CDR1 SGHNT, CDR2 YENEEA.